This T cell receptor beta chain was recovered during a study of cytomegalovirus exposure and HLA in healthy donors. Whole-study context: The 100 million to 140 million unique TCR beta sequences, from about 179 million T cells, were found by an earlier analysis.

V lost 3 bases, J lost 1 base, and 10 bases lay in between. Germline lookup yields CDR1 MDHEN and CDR2 SYDVKM. The CDR3 runs to 15 residues. Points on this clone: The antigen remains undetermined.

Study results and limitations: Sequencing had likely introduced a cluster of highly shared sequence variants as an artifact. Earlier analysis yielded a pattern in which most TCR beta V segments were productive about 87% or about 30% of the time. Immune exposure information comprised only CMV serostatus.

Primers: 60 Vbeta forward and 13 Jbeta reverse. The assay was immunoSEQ multiplex PCR, and TCRdb's table has in-frame clones only and misses some. The table lists approximately 190,000 clones, 75% to 90% of them singletons. The sequence was obtained from a man aged 30 to 45 in good health and CMV-seronegative. The sample taken for sequencing was PBMCs. The chain carries TRBV28 and TRBJ1-5; perhaps TRBD1 as D (5 bases). The CDR3 region is CASSFVSGSNQPQHF. CDR3 nucleotides: TGTGCCAGCAGTTTTGTTTCAGGGAGCAATCAGCCCCAGCATTTT.